This entry is about one T cell receptor beta chain. This sample was taken from a study of T cells after posttransplantation cyclophosphamide. CDR1 is PRHDT and CDR2 is FYEKMQ in the germline V gene (reference sequence). The V gene lost 6 bases and the J gene lost 6 bases, with 15 bases spanning the gap. This CDR3 is built from 15 residues. Data came from immunoSEQ multiplex PCR; TCRdb stores just in-frame clones and leaves some out. The table records about 66,000 clones, around 93% of them present only once. The clonotype comes from a woman under 40 in good health and a related stem cell transplant donor. The sample consisted of PBMCs. The chain links TRBV13 to TRBJ1-6; D call uncertain. CDR3 region: CASRNRWGINSPLHF. As DNA, the CDR3 is TGTGCCAGCAGAAATCGATGGGGAATTAATTCACCCCTCCACTTT.